Listed here are 9 T cell receptor beta chains from one sample, sequenced in a study of T-cell reconstitution after alpha-beta-depleted transplantation in children. Molecular barcoding with unique molecular identifiers was used for the TCRbeta library. Using its own MiXCR run on the PCR reads, TCRdb lists one record per CDR3 protein. The sample carries 450,000 to 550,000 distinct CDR3 sequences, roughly 11% recorded once. Sequencing was performed on PBMCs, mostly from graft donor cells, taken 180 days after TCRalphabeta/CD19-depleted stem cell transplant. These receptors were obtained from a female patient aged 2-9 years who had a stem cell transplant for aplastic anemia, so the T cells may come from the graft donor.

The rearrangement joins TRBV7-8 to TRBJ1-5; D gene unclear. V lost 2 bases and J lost 5, with 10 bases in between. Per the germline V gene, CDR1 is SGHVS and CDR2 is FQNEAQ. CDR3 size: 14 residues. CDR3 amino acids: CASSLLQRDQPQHF. CDR3 nucleotides: TGTGCCAGCAGCTTACTACAGAGAGATCAGCCCCAGCATTTT.

The chain joins TRBV18 to TRBJ2-7; a possible D gene is TRBD1 (5 bases). Germline CDR1 and CDR2: KGHSH and LQKENI. The CDR3 covers 14 residues. The germline V and J ends were trimmed by 3 bases and 7 bases, with 16 bases remaining between them. CDR3 coding DNA: TGTGCCAGCTCACCGGGCCAGGGATGGCTTGAGCAGTACTTC. This codes for CASSPGQGWLEQYF.

The table lists this clonotype with a few counts. The rearrangement joins TRBV28 to TRBJ2-6; D not resolved. Germline V gives CDR1 MDHEN, CDR2 SYDVKM. V was pared by 3 bases and J by 0 bases, with 6 bases between. The CDR3 totals 15 residues. The CDR3 nucleotides are TGTGCCAGCAGTTTTCATCCCTCTGGGGCCAACGTCCTGACTTTC. Translated, it gives CASSFHPSGANVLTF.

J is TRBJ2-7 and V is TRBV12-3 or TRBV12-4, with TRBD1 as a possible D gene (5 bases). The V end lost 5 bases, the J end lost 1 base, and 15 bases lay between the germline ends. This CDR3 comprises 15 residues. CDR3 in amino acids: CASSPPSRGSYEQYF. CDR3 nucleotide sequence: TGTGCCAGCAGTCCTCCGAGTAGGGGATCCTACGAGCAGTACTTC.

This clonotype occurred a few times. The chain links TRBV10-3 to TRBJ1-2, with D tentatively TRBD1 (6 bases). The germline gives CDR1 ENHRY, CDR2 SYGVKD. CDR3 size: 16 residues. Deletions cut 4 bases from V and 6 bases from J, with 21 bases between. The CDR3: CAISVGGLPATDGYTF. The CDR3 nucleotides are TGTGCCATCAGTGTAGGGGGGCTCCCCGCTACGGATGGCTACACCTTC.

The genes are TRBV12-3 or TRBV12-4 and TRBJ2-1, with 7 bases identical to TRBD2. After removal of 3 bases from V and 5 bases from J, the junction contained 4 bases not matched to a gene. This CDR3 is 14 amino acids long. CDR3 sequence (DNA): TGTGCCAGCAGTTTGGGGACTATAGACAATGAGCAGTTCTTC. It yields the protein CASSLGTIDNEQFF.

Ten or more counts support this clonotype. The chain uses TRBV28 and TRBJ2-3, with TRBD1 matching 7 bases. CDR1 and CDR2 (germline): MDHEN, SYDVKM. Trimming took 0 bases from V and 4 from J; bases not matched to a gene: 4. This CDR3 contains 15 residues. This CDR3 reads CASSLWGQGADTQYF. CDR3 bases: TGTGCCAGCAGTTTATGGGGTCAGGGGGCAGATACGCAGTATTTT.

The CDR3 region has the DNA TGTGCCAGCAGTTTATGGGAGGGTGGCACTGAAGCTTTCTTT. Translated: CASSLWEGGTEAFF. This chain connects TRBV28 to TRBJ1-1, with D hard to call. Trimming stripped 0 bases from V and 4 bases from J, with 9 bases between. Germline V lookup: CDR1 MDHEN, CDR2 SYDVKM. The CDR3 is 14 amino acids.

This chain connects TRBV28 to TRBJ2-1; TRBD2 aligns across 8 bases. J gave up 5 bases and V 6 bases, and 15 bases lay outside the gene matches. This CDR3 spans 17 amino acids. The germline V gene encodes CDR1 MDHEN and CDR2 SYDVKM. CDR3 sequence reads: CASRIAGIHSSDNEQFF. In DNA form, the CDR3 reads TGTGCCAGCAGAATAGCGGGGATTCATTCTAGCGACAATGAGCAGTTCTTC.